Reported below is one TCR beta chain. These data belong to a study of blood T cell repertoires in COVID-19. Study-wide background: The origin of the acute and convalescent COVID-19 samples was the United States, Italy and Spain. PBMCs, B-cell-depleted T cells, or T cells were the source of the cDNA or gDNA that made up the material.

Per the original methods: For nucleated cells, counts were estimated from reference gene primer amplification. Only in-frame clones appear in the TCRdb table, and some are missing; sequencing was by immunoSEQ multiplex PCR. V and J calls and clone size follow that table, whereas D and trimming were derived from the DNA. The table lists tens of thousands of clones, 79% of them singletons. Source material: peripheral blood. The TCR originated in a woman aged 80 or over with acute or convalescent COVID-19.

CDR3 amino acids: CASSLASSGRTGELFF. The CDR3 DNA is TGCGCCAGCAGCTTGGCCTCTAGCGGGCGGACCGGGGAGCTGTTTTTT. This chain connects TRBV5-1 to TRBJ2-2; 8 nucleotides agree with TRBD2. V gave up 0 bases and J gave up 5 bases; unmatched junction bases: 6. The length of the CDR3 is 16 residues. The germline V gene encodes CDR1 SGHRS and CDR2 YFSETQ.